This TCR beta chain comes out of a study of blood T cell repertoires in COVID-19. Study at large: Acute-phase and convalescent COVID-19 samples originated in the United States, Italy and Spain. The analysed material was cDNA or gDNA that came from T cells, B-cell-depleted T cells, or PBMCs.

In the study's own analysis: Amplification of reference gene primers provided the estimated nucleated cell counts. Generated by immunoSEQ multiplex PCR, the TCRdb table keeps only in-frame clones and is missing some. V and J calls and clone size are copied from that table; D and trimming were computed from the DNA. Found here are around 40,000 clones, 91% of them singletons; the top ten hold 4.5% to 7%. The CDR3 has 17 residues. V lost 4 bases to trimming and J lost 2 bases; unmatched junction nucleotides: 11. Germline V CDR1 and CDR2: MNHNS, SASEGT. The sample taken for sequencing was peripheral blood. V and J are TRBV6-1 and TRBJ2-1; 7 bases fit TRBD1. The TCR originated in a woman older than 75 with acute or convalescent COVID-19. The CDR3 is CASSGMGQLLAYNEQFF. The DNA of the CDR3 is TGTGCCAGCAGTGGGATGGGACAGCTCCTCGCCTACAATGAGCAGTTCTTC.